This T cell receptor (beta chain) derives from a study of T cells in localized non-small cell lung cancer. The CDR3 runs 13 residues. The germline V gene has CDR1 KGHSH and CDR2 LQKENI. Trimming removed 4 bases at V and 3 bases at J, with 7 bases between. The assay was immunoSEQ multiplex PCR, and TCRdb's table has in-frame clones only and misses some. The data hold over a thousand clones, with around 23% observed a single time. Sequenced material: normal lung tissue next to the tumor, taken before any cancer treatment. The J gene is TRBJ1-5, the V gene TRBV18; D is unresolved. This receptor was taken from a male donor older than 55 with stage I lung adenocarcinoma. The chain's CDR3 is CASSRTNNQPQHF. The CDR3 bases are TGTGCCAGCTCACGGACCAACAATCAGCCCCAGCATTTT.